The rows below give T cell receptor beta chains drawn from one sample of a study of blood T cell repertoires in COVID-19. Data came from immunoSEQ multiplex PCR; TCRdb stores just in-frame clones and leaves some out. In the table there are about 160,000 clones, around 90% of which are singletons. The material sequenced was peripheral blood. Every receptor here comes from a woman aged 60-75 years with active or convalescent COVID-19. Each CDR3 is given with its conserved first and last residue. The order of the fields is D gene, J gene, V gene, clone size, CDR3 protein, CDR3 DNA. D genes are given only for firm matches. Not all rows give a size; the values are once, few, many and, for expanded clones, a class.

>TRBD1|TRBJ1-1|TRBV19|once
CASSLRQGNTEAFF
TGTGCCAGTAGTCTCAGACAGGGAAACACTGAAGCTTTCTTT
>-|TRBJ1-4|TRBV27|once
CASSPDSYEKLFF
TGTGCCAGCAGTCCAGACAGTTATGAAAAACTGTTTTTT
>TRBD1|TRBJ1-5|TRBV5-4|-
CASSDSGGGRNQPQHF
TGTGCCAGCAGTGATTCAGGGGGCGGGCGCAATCAGCCCCAGCATTTT
>-|TRBJ1-3|TRBV25-1|once
CASSESWRTGNTIYF
TGTGCCAGCAGTGAATCGTGGAGGACTGGAAACACCATATATTTT
>TRBD2|TRBJ2-5|TRBV5-6|-
CASSSLERGQETQYF
TGTGCCAGCAGCTCCTTAGAGCGGGGCCAAGAGACCCAGTACTTC
>TRBD1|TRBJ1-1|TRBV19|few
CASSKGQGLNTEAFF
TGTGCCAGTAGTAAGGGACAGGGATTGAACACTGAAGCTTTCTTT
>-|TRBJ2-3|TRBV29-1|-
CSEGGSRTDTQYF
TGCAGCGAGGGGGGCAGCCGCACAGATACGCAGTATTTT
>TRBD1|TRBJ1-5|TRBV7-8|-
CASSPGTGNQPQHF
TGTGCCAGCAGCCCCGGGACAGGCAATCAGCCCCAGCATTTT
>-|TRBJ1-6|TRBV21-1|-
CASSTWGTLNSPLHF
TGTGCCAGCAGCACGTGGGGGACTTTAAATTCACCCCTCCACTTT
>-|TRBJ1-1|TRBV3-1/TRBV3-2|once
CASSQGPWNTEAFF
TGTGCCAGCAGCCAGGGCCCTTGGAACACTGAAGCTTTCTTT
>-|TRBJ1-5|TRBV30|-
CAWSVHGGFEPDQPQHF
TGTGCCTGGAGTGTACACGGGGGTTTCGAGCCAGATCAGCCCCAGCATTTT
>-|TRBJ1-1|TRBV5-4|-
CASSFGFSMNTEAFF
TGTGCCAGCAGCTTCGGGTTTTCCATGAACACTGAAGCTTTCTTT
>-|TRBJ2-3|TRBV10-3|-
CAISEQLSGEADTQYF
TGTGCCATCAGTGAGCAACTATCAGGGGAAGCAGATACGCAGTATTTT
>-|TRBJ2-2|TRBV10-1|-
CASSEGRDTGELFF
TGCGCCAGCAGTGAGGGCCGGGACACCGGGGAGCTGTTTTTT
>-|TRBJ1-5|TRBV9|-
CASSVFGGAGEPQHF
TGTGCCAGCAGCGTATTTGGAGGGGCTGGGGAGCCCCAGCATTTT
>-|TRBJ1-2|TRBV3-1/TRBV3-2|-
CASSQLQVPYGYTF
TGTGCCAGCAGTCAGTTACAGGTTCCCTATGGCTACACCTTC
>TRBD1|TRBJ1-2|TRBV3-1/TRBV3-2|once
CASSGGQGRYGYTF
TGTGCCAGCAGCGGCGGACAGGGCCGCTATGGCTACACCTTC
>TRBD1|TRBJ1-4|TRBV11-2|-
CASSERQGAREKLFF
TGTGCCAGCAGCGAAAGACAGGGGGCGAGGGAAAAACTGTTTTTT
>TRBD2|TRBJ2-1|TRBV3-1/TRBV3-2|-
CASSRGTSNEQFF
TGTGCCAGCAGCCGCGGGACTAGCAATGAGCAGTTCTTC
>-|TRBJ1-5|TRBV4-3|-
CASSQGTGDQPQHF
TGCGCCAGCAGCCAAGGCACCGGGGATCAGCCCCAGCATTTT
>-|TRBJ1-5|TRBV11-2|-
CASSPVSGGNQPQHF
TGTGCCAGCAGCCCAGTATCAGGCGGCAATCAGCCCCAGCATTTT
>TRBD1|TRBJ2-7|TRBV18|-
CASSPENPGQGTEQYF
TGTGCCAGCTCACCGGAAAACCCGGGACAGGGGACCGAGCAGTACTTC
>TRBD2|TRBJ2-7|TRBV7-2|-
CASSFLAGGRYEQYF
TGTGCCAGCAGCTTCCTAGCGGGGGGGAGGTACGAGCAGTACTTC
>-|TRBJ1-1|TRBV3-1/TRBV3-2|-
CASSKQLLNTEAFF
TGTGCCAGCAGCAAACAGCTTTTGAACACTGAAGCTTTCTTT
>TRBD1|TRBJ2-1|TRBV19|-
CASSISAGTGLYNEQFF
TGTGCCAGTAGTATAAGCGCCGGGACAGGGCTTTACAATGAGCAGTTCTTC
>TRBD1|TRBJ2-1|TRBV19|once
CASSPGGREMKQFF
TGTGCCAGTAGTCCAGGGGGCCGAGAAATGAAGCAGTTCTTC
>TRBD1|TRBJ1-6|TRBV3-1/TRBV3-2|-
CASSFRTGSNSPLHF
TGTGCCAGCAGCTTCAGGACAGGGAGTAATTCACCCCTCCACTTT
>-|TRBJ1-4|TRBV5-6|once
CASGDMGRVNEKLFF
TGTGCCAGCGGAGACATGGGGAGGGTAAATGAAAAACTGTTTTTT
>-|TRBJ2-2|TRBV4-3|few
CASSQLVEGTGELFF
TGCGCCAGCAGCCAATTAGTGGAGGGTACCGGGGAGCTGTTTTTT
>-|TRBJ2-4|TRBV7-2|-
CASSLGRSADIQYF
TGTGCCAGCAGCTTAGGCAGATCGGCGGACATTCAGTACTTC
>-|TRBJ1-5|TRBV30|few
CAWRQPGRPQHF
TGTGCCTGGAGGCAGCCCGGGAGGCCCCAGCATTTT
>-|TRBJ2-6|TRBV2|-
CASSLELSGANVLTF
TGTGCCAGCAGTCTAGAGCTCTCTGGGGCCAACGTCCTGACTTTC
>-|TRBJ2-1|TRBV5-6|-
CASSLAPNEQFF
TGTGCCAGCAGCTTGGCCCCGAATGAGCAGTTCTTC
>TRBD1|TRBJ1-3|TRBV19|-
CASRGRTGWNTIYF
TGTGCCAGTAGGGGAAGGACAGGGTGGAACACCATATATTTT
>TRBD2|TRBJ2-7|TRBV4-3|-
CASSQGVLAGATYEQYF
TGCGCCAGCAGCCAAGGGGTTCTAGCGGGGGCGACCTACGAGCAGTACTTC
>TRBD1|TRBJ1-5|TRBV4-3|few
CASSQDRGPNQPQHF
TGCGCCAGCAGCCAGGACAGGGGCCCCAATCAGCCCCAGCATTTT
>-|TRBJ1-3|TRBV7-8|-
CASSHRGSGNTIYF
TGTGCCAGCAGCCACCGGGGGTCAGGAAACACCATATATTTT
>TRBD1|TRBJ1-1|TRBV10-2|-
CASSEQQGAEAFF
TGCGCCAGCAGTGAGCAACAGGGGGCTGAAGCTTTCTTT
>-|TRBJ1-1|TRBV10-3|-
CAISLDRSQTEAFF
TGTGCCATCAGTCTTGACAGGTCTCAAACTGAAGCTTTCTTT
>TRBD1|TRBJ2-7|TRBV4-1|-
CASSQEVTGDSEQYF
TGCGCCAGCAGCCAGGAGGTGACAGGGGATAGCGAGCAGTACTTC
>TRBD2|TRBJ2-7|TRBV6-5|-
CASSSAGETYEQYF
TGTGCCAGCAGCTCAGCGGGGGAGACCTACGAGCAGTACTTC
>-|TRBJ2-5|TRBV10-3|-
CAISVGLGAQETQYF
TGTGCCATCAGTGTGGGCCTCGGTGCCCAAGAGACCCAGTACTTC
>TRBD1|TRBJ2-2|TRBV5-1|few
CASSGGTGNTGELFF
TGCGCCAGCAGCGGCGGGACAGGAAACACCGGGGAGCTGTTTTTT
>TRBD1|TRBJ1-1|TRBV18|-
CASSQDRGSAEAFF
TGTGCCAGCTCTCAAGACAGGGGTTCCGCTGAAGCTTTCTTT
>-|TRBJ1-2|TRBV5-1|once
CASSLSGTTIYGYTF
TGCGCCAGCAGCCTATCCGGGACAACAATCTATGGCTACACCTTC
>-|TRBJ1-2|TRBV7-9|-
CASSHLGLLYGYTF
TGTGCCAGCAGCCACCTGGGACTTCTCTATGGCTACACCTTC
>-|TRBJ2-7|TRBV10-3|-
CAIGMTDSYEQYF
TGTGCCATCGGTATGACAGACTCCTACGAGCAGTACTTC
>TRBD2|TRBJ2-1|TRBV11-2|-
CASSLIFVPGGTDNEQFF
TGTGCCAGCAGCTTAATCTTTGTGCCGGGGGGTACGGACAATGAGCAGTTCTTC
>-|TRBJ1-2|TRBV7-9|-
CASSFNTNYGYTF
TGTGCCAGCAGCTTTAACACTAACTATGGCTACACCTTC
>-|TRBJ1-2|TRBV3-1/TRBV3-2|once
CASSQDHKFNYGYTF
TGTGCCAGCAGCCAAGACCACAAATTTAACTATGGCTACACCTTC
>-|TRBJ1-2|TRBV6-7|-
CASSYPGQSYGYTF
TGTGCCAGCAGTTACCCCGGACAGTCCTATGGCTACACCTTC
>-|TRBJ1-5|TRBV10-3|-
CAISEAADQPQHF
TGTGCCATCAGTGAGGCAGCGGATCAGCCCCAGCATTTT
>-|TRBJ2-1|TRBV7-3|-
CASSLFSGSSYNEQFF
TGTGCCAGCAGCTTATTTAGCGGCAGCTCCTACAATGAGCAGTTCTTC
>-|TRBJ1-1|TRBV5-1|few
CASSPGGNTEAFF
TGCGCCAGCAGCCCGGGGGGGAACACTGAAGCTTTCTTT